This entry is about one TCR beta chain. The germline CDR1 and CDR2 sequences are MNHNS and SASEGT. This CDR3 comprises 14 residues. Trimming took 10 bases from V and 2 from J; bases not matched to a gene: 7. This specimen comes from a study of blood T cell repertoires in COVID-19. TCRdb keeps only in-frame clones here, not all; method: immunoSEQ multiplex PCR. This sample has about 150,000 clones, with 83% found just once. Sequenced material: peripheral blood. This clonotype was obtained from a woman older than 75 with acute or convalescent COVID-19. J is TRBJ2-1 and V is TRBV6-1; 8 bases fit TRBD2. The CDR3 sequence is CATLNGGAYNEQFF. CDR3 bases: TGTGCCACCCTTAACGGGGGGGCCTACAATGAGCAGTTCTTC.